These T cell receptor beta chains were read from a single sample in a study of siplizumab effects on memory and regulatory T cells. Measured with immunoSEQ multiplex PCR; TCRdb has only the in-frame clones, and not every one. The table has about 52,000 clones, under 98% seen once. The sequenced sample was naive CD4+ T cells sorted from blood. These receptors were collected from a human donor in good health. Both conserved end residues are part of each CDR3. D genes are given only for firm matches. Clone size is given for some rows only: seen once, a few or many times, or a class if the clone is expanded.

NA	TRBV5-1	TRBJ2-2	TRBD2	CASSSIPSGGHTGELFF	TGCGCCAGCAGCTCAATTCCTAGCGGGGGTCACACCGGGGAGCTGTTTTTT
NA	TRBV11-2	TRBJ2-3	TRBD2	CASSKGLAGGPDTQYF	TGTGCCAGCAGCAAGGGACTAGCGGGAGGGCCAGATACGCAGTATTTT
NA	TRBV19	TRBJ2-1	NA	CAANEGTQGEQFF	TGTGCTGCGAACGAGGGCACCCAGGGTGAGCAGTTCTTC
NA	TRBV5-1	TRBJ2-5	TRBD1	CASSLVPGQGTVQYF	TGCGCCAGCAGCTTGGTACCTGGACAGGGTACGGTGCAGTACTTC
NA	TRBV2	TRBJ2-1	NA	CASSEILLFNNEQFF	TGTGCCAGCAGTGAAATCTTACTCTTCAACAATGAGCAGTTCTTC
NA	TRBV5-1	TRBJ1-1	NA	CASSVAGMTEAFF	TGCGCCAGCAGCGTGGCGGGAATGACTGAAGCTTTCTTT
NA	TRBV5-4	TRBJ2-7	NA	CASSNTGRGYEQYF	TGTGCCAGCAGCAATACAGGGCGGGGGTACGAGCAGTACTTC
NA	TRBV27	TRBJ1-3	NA	CASSLRFAPGNTIYF	TGTGCCAGCAGTTTACGATTCGCCCCTGGAAACACCATATATTTT
NA	TRBV6-6	TRBJ1-1	NA	CASSYSRQNTEAFF	TGTGCCAGCAGTTACAGCCGGCAGAACACTGAAGCTTTCTTT
NA	TRBV11-2	TRBJ2-3	TRBD2	CASSPLQREGKDTQYF	TGTGCCAGCAGCCCACTACAGCGGGAGGGCAAGGATACGCAGTATTTT
NA	TRBV19	TRBJ2-6	NA	CASSETRASGANVLTF	TGTGCCAGTAGTGAAACACGCGCCTCTGGGGCCAACGTCCTGACTTTC
NA	TRBV30	TRBJ1-2	TRBD1	CACTRGQYGYTF	TGTGCCTGTACCCGGGGACAGTATGGCTACACCTTC
once	TRBV9	TRBJ2-7	TRBD2	CASSVLAGPSYEQYF	TGTGCCAGCAGCGTCCTAGCGGGACCCTCCTACGAGCAGTACTTC
NA	TRBV12-1	TRBJ2-3	NA	CASSFNLRRTDTQYF	TGTGCCAGCAGCTTTAATTTGCGGCGGACAGATACGCAGTATTTT
NA	TRBV6-5	TRBJ1-1	TRBD1	CASSPRQGIEAFF	TGTGCCAGCAGTCCAAGACAGGGGATTGAAGCTTTCTTT
NA	TRBV19	TRBJ1-1	NA	CASSIRRWEAEAFF	TGTGCCAGTAGTATTCGTCGGTGGGAAGCTGAAGCTTTCTTT
NA	TRBV7-3	TRBJ2-7	TRBD2	CASSPGLAGTYEQYF	TGTGCCAGCAGCCCCGGACTAGCGGGCACCTACGAGCAGTACTTC
few	TRBV10-3	TRBJ1-1	NA	CAIRGDRSEAFF	TGTGCCATCAGAGGAGACAGGTCTGAAGCTTTCTTT
NA	TRBV19	TRBJ2-1	TRBD1	CASSIKDRVSDEQFF	TGTGCCAGTAGTATTAAGGACAGGGTAAGCGATGAGCAGTTCTTC
NA	TRBV5-4	TRBJ2-3	NA	CASSLDGGRDTDTQYF	TGTGCCAGCAGCTTGGACGGGGGGCGAGACACAGATACGCAGTATTTT
NA	TRBV7-9	TRBJ1-1	NA	CASREQGGTEAFF	TGTGCCAGCAGGGAACAAGGGGGCACTGAAGCTTTCTTT
NA	TRBV29-1	TRBJ2-3	NA	CSVALPLTDTQYF	TGCAGCGTGGCGCTCCCTCTCACAGATACGCAGTATTTT
NA	TRBV5-4	TRBJ2-2	TRBD2	CASSLNGLAGFGELFF	TGTGCCAGCAGCTTAAACGGACTAGCGGGGTTTGGGGAGCTGTTTTTT
NA	TRBV2	TRBJ2-5	NA	CASSVDNRETQYF	TGTGCCAGCAGTGTAGACAACAGAGAGACCCAGTACTTC
NA	TRBV7-3	TRBJ2-7	TRBD1	CASSLGTGTPYEQYF	TGTGCCAGCAGCTTAGGGACAGGCACCCCCTACGAGCAGTACTTC
NA	TRBV5-1	TRBJ2-2	NA	CASSLVAGGNSNTGELFF	TGCGCCAGCAGCTTGGTGGCGGGCGGGAATTCGAACACCGGGGAGCTGTTTTTT
NA	TRBV25-1	TRBJ2-3	TRBD2	CASSDSGRYTDTQYF	TGTGCCAGCAGTGATAGCGGGCGTTACACAGATACGCAGTATTTT
NA	TRBV5-8	TRBJ2-2	TRBD2	CASSPYGRGDTGELFF	TGTGCCAGCAGCCCCTACGGCCGGGGGGACACCGGGGAGCTGTTTTTT
NA	TRBV2	TRBJ2-2	NA	CASEATGHTGELFF	TGTGCCAGCGAAGCCACAGGGCACACCGGGGAGCTGTTTTTT
NA	TRBV9	TRBJ2-5	TRBD2	CASSALAGETQYF	TGTGCCAGCAGCGCCCTAGCGGGAGAGACCCAGTACTTC
NA	TRBV30	TRBJ1-1	NA	CAWSATISVGTEAFF	TGTGCCTGGAGTGCCACTATTTCTGTGGGCACTGAAGCTTTCTTT
NA	TRBV5-1	TRBJ2-2	TRBD1	CASSLGDRASGTGELFF	TGCGCCAGCAGCTTGGGTGACAGGGCTTCAGGGACCGGGGAGCTGTTTTTT
NA	TRBV15	TRBJ2-7	NA	CATSRVQRATYEQYF	TGTGCCACCAGCAGAGTCCAGCGGGCTACCTACGAGCAGTACTTC
once	TRBV5-5	TRBJ2-1	TRBD2	CASSLGGRASSYNEQFF	TGTGCCAGCAGCTTGGGCGGGAGGGCCAGCTCCTACAATGAGCAGTTCTTC
NA	TRBV6-1	TRBJ1-5	TRBD1	CASSAQGDQPQHF	TGTGCCAGCAGTGCGCAGGGGGATCAGCCCCAGCATTTT
NA	TRBV6-5	TRBJ1-2	NA	CASSYSRGAGYTF	TGTGCCAGCAGTTACTCGCGGGGGGCGGGCTACACCTTC
NA	TRBV14	TRBJ2-3	TRBD2	CASSQGGTISTDTQYF	TGTGCCAGCAGCCAAGGAGGGACTATTTCCACAGATACGCAGTATTTT
NA	TRBV30	TRBJ1-5	NA	CAWSVSGDQPQHF	TGTGCCTGGAGTGTTTCAGGGGACCAGCCCCAGCATTTT
NA	TRBV12-5	TRBJ2-2	NA	CASGLAITGELFF	TGTGCTAGTGGTTTGGCCATCACCGGGGAGCTGTTTTTT
NA	TRBV5-6	TRBJ1-1	NA	CASSPQGTATEAFF	TGTGCCAGCAGCCCACAGGGAACGGCCACTGAAGCTTTCTTT
NA	TRBV19	TRBJ2-1	NA	CASSILRAAGEQFF	TGTGCCAGTAGTATTTTACGGGCGGCGGGTGAGCAGTTCTTC
NA	TRBV4-1	TRBJ2-1	TRBD2	CASSQGLAGMNEQFF	TGCGCCAGCAGCCAAGGACTAGCGGGAATGAATGAGCAGTTCTTC
NA	TRBV18	TRBJ2-2	TRBD2	CASSPRLADPRDTGELFF	TGTGCCAGCTCACCACGACTAGCGGATCCCAGGGACACCGGGGAGCTGTTTTTT
NA	TRBV30	TRBJ2-3	TRBD2	CAWSVASGRPDTQYF	TGTGCCTGGAGTGTTGCTAGCGGGAGACCAGATACGCAGTATTTT
NA	TRBV29-1	TRBJ2-2	TRBD2	CSVLGLAGSFANTGELFF	TGCAGCGTCCTCGGACTAGCGGGCTCGTTCGCGAACACCGGGGAGCTGTTTTTT
NA	TRBV18	TRBJ1-2	NA	CASSPPVTAQRGYTF	TGTGCCAGCTCACCACCGGTAACAGCGCAGCGGGGCTACACCTTC
NA	TRBV19	TRBJ2-5	NA	CASSKESGVGGTQYF	TGTGCCAGTAGTAAAGAGTCAGGGGTTGGCGGGACCCAGTACTTC